The clone carrying this T cell receptor (beta chain) was observed a few times. The entry originates in a study of cytomegalovirus exposure and HLA in healthy donors. Germline CDR1 reads MNHEY; CDR2 reads SMNVEV (reference sequence). V lost 5 bases, J lost 6 bases, and 9 bases stayed unmatched. This CDR3 spans 16 amino acids. Researchers ran the PCR with 60 Vbeta and 13 Jbeta primers. Clones were sequenced by immunoSEQ multiplex PCR, and TCRdb holds only the in-frame ones, with some missing. This table holds about 110,000 clones, 71% found once. This chain joins TRBV27 and TRBJ2-3, with 12 bases aligning to TRBD2. The sequenced material came from PBMCs. The receptor was isolated from a female donor in good health and CMV-seronegative. The CDR3 spells CASSPSGLAGGDTQYF. The CDR3 DNA follows: TGTGCCAGCAGTCCCTCAGGGCTAGCGGGGGGGGATACGCAGTATTTT.